One sample yielded the 32 T cell receptor beta chains listed below, sequenced in a study of cytomegalovirus exposure and HLA in healthy donors. PCR employed 60 Vbeta and 13 Jbeta primers. Generated by immunoSEQ multiplex PCR, the TCRdb table keeps only in-frame clones and is missing some. The table shows approximately 100,000 clones, with approximately 71% occurring only once. Sequencing was performed on PBMCs. These receptors were obtained from a man aged 35-49 years in good health and CMV-seronegative.

The rearrangement joins TRBV5-1 to TRBJ2-1; possible D gene TRBD2, 5 bases. Germline V gene sequence: CDR1 SGHRS, CDR2 YFSETQ. V dropped 4 bases and J dropped 4 bases, with 9 bases sitting between them. This CDR3 region has 13 residues. CDR3 in amino acids: CASSLRDYNEQFF. Written as DNA, the CDR3 is TGCGCCAGCAGCCTCCGGGATTACAATGAGCAGTTCTTC.

This clone is medium-sized within its sample. In nucleotides, the CDR3 is TGTGCCAGCAGCGCGGGACTCGGAGATAGAGGAGCTTTCTTT. This translates into CASSAGLGDRGAFF. The chain is built from TRBV5-6 and TRBJ1-1; possibly TRBD1 for D (5 bases). V lost 4 bases, J lost 10 bases, and 20 bases lay in between. The CDR3 is made up of 14 amino acids. Per germline, CDR1 SGHDT and CDR2 YYEEEE.

The chain couples TRBV30 to TRBJ2-5; the match to TRBD2 covers 10 bases. The CDR3 consists of 14 residues. With V trimmed by 0 bases and J by 4 bases, 2 bases remained unmatched. Germline assignment: CDR1 GTSNPN and CDR2 SVGIG (reference sequence). The DNA of the CDR3 is TGTGCCTGGAGTGTAGCGGGGGGGCTAGAGACCCAGTACTTC. Encoded protein: CAWSVAGGLETQYF.

V and J are TRBV18 and TRBJ2-5; no reliable D call. Trimming left V 3 bases short and J 4 bases short, with 6 bases between. The CDR3 contains 12 residues. Per germline, CDR1 KGHSH and CDR2 LQKENI. This CDR3 reads CASSPYAETQYF. CDR3 DNA: TGTGCCAGCTCACCCTACGCAGAGACCCAGTACTTC.

This clone was detected once. The rearrangement links TRBV7-2 to TRBJ2-1, with a weak D call TRBD2 (7 bases). Trimming removed 6 bases from V and 8 bases from J, with 17 bases in between. The CDR3 runs to 14 residues. CDR1 and CDR2 from the germline V gene are SGHTA and FQGNSA. The CDR3 DNA is TGTGCCAGCAGGTCAGGGCGCGGGGGCGATGAGCAGTTCTTC. Its translation: CASRSGRGGDEQFF. The complete variable domain, with remaining parts taken from reference TRBV7-2 and TRBJ2-1, reads GAGVSQSPSNKVTEKGKDVELRCDPISGHTALYWYRQSLGQGLEFLIYFQGNSAPDKSGLPSDRFSAERTGGSVSTLTIQRTQQEDSAVYLCASRSGRGGDEQFFGPGTRLTVL.

The chain employs TRBV19 and TRBJ1-6, with D possibly TRBD1 on 5 matching bases. Trimming took off 3 bases at V and 6 bases at J, with 12 bases between the two ends. This CDR3 comprises 15 residues. Per the germline V gene, CDR1 is LNHDA and CDR2 is SQIVND (reference sequence). The CDR3 region has the DNA TGTGCCAGTAGTATCTCAGGACAACCTAATTCACCCCTCCACTTT. Translation gives CASSISGQPNSPLHF.

This clone appeared a few times. The chain uses TRBV6-1 and TRBJ2-7; 8 bases are a match to TRBD1. V shed 4 bases and J 3 bases; nucleotides not matched to a gene: 5. From germline, CDR1 is MNHNS and CDR2 SASEGT. The CDR3 has 14 amino acids. The CDR3 DNA is TGTGCCAGCAGTGTGACAGGGGTGGGCTACGAGCAGTACTTC. Its translation: CASSVTGVGYEQYF.

This clone was seen only once. The V call is TRBV7-3, the J call TRBJ1-6; D is unresolved. Trimming took 2 bases from V and 2 from J, leaving 10 bases between them. The CDR3 is 16 amino acids. Germline V gene data show CDR1 as SGHTA and CDR2 as FQGTGA. The CDR3 spells CASSLGGRAYNSPLHF. The CDR3 bases are TGTGCCAGCAGCTTAGGAGGGAGGGCCTATAATTCACCCCTCCACTTT.

This chain links TRBV15 with TRBJ2-5; D is possibly TRBD1 (6 bases). CDR3 length equals 19 residues. CDR1 LNHNV and CDR2 YYDKDF come from the germline V gene (reference sequence). Trimming left V 5 bases short and J 0 bases short, with 25 bases between. The CDR3 DNA follows: TGTGCCACCAGCGACCGGGACAAATCTCCACTTTGGTACCAAGAGACCCAGTACTTC. This encodes CATSDRDKSPLWYQETQYF.

CDR3 sequence (DNA): TGTGCCAGTAGTCCTTTTCCCCCGAGCTCCTATAATTCACCCCTCCACTTT. Its translation is CASSPFPPSSYNSPLHF. The chain joins TRBV19 to TRBJ1-6; D not certain. Trimming pared 5 bases from V and 0 bases from J, leaving 14 bases between. CDR3 length: 17 residues. Germline CDR1 and CDR2: LNHDA and SQIVND (reference sequence).

This sequence joins TRBV7-2 and TRBJ2-3; 12 nucleotides align to TRBD2. This CDR3 region has 13 residues. V was pared by 5 bases and J by 10 bases, with 4 bases of the junction left unmatched. Germline-derived CDR1 and CDR2 are SGHTA and FQGNSA. The CDR3 sequence is CASSPLAGGPQYF. CDR3 nucleotides: TGTGCCAGCAGCCCGCTAGCGGGGGGGCCGCAGTATTTT.

The rearrangement joins TRBV4-1 to TRBJ1-2; D gene uncertain. V was clipped by 1 base and J by 7 bases, with 10 bases between them. The CDR3 contains 13 residues. Germline loops: CDR1 MGHRA, CDR2 YSYEKL. CDR3 DNA: TGCGCCAGCAGCCAAGGGATCAGGCTTGGCTACACCTTC. Translation: CASSQGIRLGYTF.

The chain links TRBV7-2 to TRBJ1-2; TRBD1 might be the D (5 bases). This CDR3 has 14 amino acids. With 1 base removed from V and 5 bases from J, the gap between germline ends came to 11 bases. Germline V lookup: CDR1 SGHTA, CDR2 FQGNSA. Written as DNA, the CDR3 is TGTGCCAGCAGCTTAGGTCCTAAGGGGTATGGCTACACCTTC. Its translation: CASSLGPKGYGYTF. Combining the CDR3 with reference TRBV7-2 and TRBJ1-2 gives the whole variable domain GAGVSQSPSNKVTEKGKDVELRCDPISGHTALYWYRQSLGQGLEFLIYFQGNSAPDKSGLPSDRFSAERTGGSVSTLTIQRTQQEDSAVYLCASSLGPKGYGYTFGSGTRLTVV.

There are a few counts of this clone. Other DNA sequences from this sample encode an identical CDR3 as well. The V and J genes are TRBV7-8 and TRBJ2-2; D might be TRBD1 (6 bases). Germline CDR1 and CDR2: SGHVS and FQNEAQ. CDR3 length: 16 amino acids. Trimming took off 3 bases at V and 0 bases at J, with 11 bases between the two ends. CDR3 region: CASSLGQGTNTGELFF. The DNA for the CDR3 is TGTGCCAGCAGCTTGGGGCAGGGGACGAACACCGGGGAGCTGTTTTTT.

The rearrangement uses TRBV10-3 and TRBJ2-7, with 7 bases identical to TRBD1. This CDR3 comprises 11 residues. V lost 7 bases and J lost 6; bases outside the gene matches: 3. Germline V lookup: CDR1 ENHRY, CDR2 SYGVKD. The CDR3 DNA is TGTGCCATCAAAAGGGACAGCGAGCAGTACTTC. It is translated as CAIKRDSEQYF.

The V gene is TRBV5-1, the J gene TRBJ1-3, with 8 bases matching TRBD1. The CDR3 consists of 14 residues. V lost 4 bases, J lost 3 bases, and 3 bases stayed unmatched. Germline-derived CDR1 and CDR2 are SGHRS and YFSETQ. The CDR3 DNA reads as TGCGCCAGCAGCGTGACAGGGGATGGAAACACCATATATTTT. It encodes CASSVTGDGNTIYF.

V and J are TRBV18 and TRBJ1-5; D is unclear. From germline, CDR1 is KGHSH and CDR2 LQKENI. The CDR3 has 14 amino acids. V was clipped by 1 base and J by 2 bases, with 6 bases between them. CDR3 amino acids: CASSPRQGNQPQHF. The CDR3 coding sequence is TGTGCCAGCTCACCACGTCAGGGCAATCAGCCCCAGCATTTT.

The chain couples TRBV7-8 to TRBJ2-7; 9 bases align to TRBD1. The CDR3 contains 19 residues. The J segment lost 0 bases and the V segment lost 2 bases, leaving 14 bases of the junction unmatched. From germline, CDR1 is SGHVS and CDR2 FQNEAQ. CDR3 DNA: TGTGCCAGCAGCTTATCCCCCGGGACAGGGTCGAGTAGCTCCTACGAGCAGTACTTC. Translating it yields CASSLSPGTGSSSSYEQYF.

J is TRBJ2-5 and V is TRBV19, with 10 bases lining up with TRBD2. Trimming cost V 2 bases and J 5 bases; bases outside gene matches: 2. Per the germline V gene, CDR1 is LNHDA and CDR2 is SQIVND (reference sequence). The CDR3 is 14 amino acids. As DNA, the CDR3 is TGTGCCAGTAGTATAACTAGCGGGGCGGAGACCCAGTACTTC. As protein: CASSITSGAETQYF.

The chain employs TRBV7-9 and TRBJ2-3; 12 bases align to TRBD2. The germline CDR1 and CDR2 sequences are SEHNR and FQNEAQ (reference sequence). Trimming cost V 6 bases and J 5 bases; bases outside gene matches: 6. This CDR3 spans 15 amino acids. CDR3 sequence: CASSPSGGAGDTQYF. The DNA of the CDR3 is TGTGCCAGCAGTCCTAGCGGGGGGGCAGGAGATACGCAGTATTTT.

This sequence joins TRBV29-1 and TRBJ2-1, with 8 bases fitting TRBD2. CDR1 is SQVTM, CDR2 ANQGSEA, per germline. The ends lost 4 bases at V and 7 bases at J; junction bases unmatched: 9. The CDR3 consists of 14 residues. This chain's CDR3 is CSVGFSGGLNEQFF. The CDR3 DNA follows: TGCAGCGTTGGGTTTTCGGGGGGGCTGAATGAGCAGTTCTTC.

This chain links TRBV6-5 with TRBJ2-1; the D gene is possibly TRBD1 (6 bases). Germline lookup yields CDR1 MNHEY and CDR2 SVGAGI. This CDR3 is 15 amino acids long. V shed 5 bases and J shed 6 bases, with 17 bases lying between them. Here the CDR3 DNA reads TGTGCCAGCAGTCCCACAGGGCCCAACCCCAATGAGCAGTTCTTC. Translated, it gives CASSPTGPNPNEQFF.

This clone was counted a few times. V usage is TRBV4-3 and J usage is TRBJ1-1, with a tentative D call TRBD1 (5 bases). Germline values: CDR1 LGHNA, CDR2 YSLEER. V was trimmed by 0 bases and J by 1 base, leaving 15 bases between them. The CDR3 runs to 17 residues. The CDR3 spells CASSQDPQGGKNTEAFF. In DNA, the CDR3 is TGCGCCAGCAGCCAAGACCCCCAGGGAGGGAAGAACACTGAAGCTTTCTTT.

The chain has TRBV28 and TRBJ1-3; TRBD1 matches 10 bases. CDR1 is MDHEN, CDR2 SYDVKM, per germline. The CDR3 sequence is 14 residues long. After removal of 8 bases from V and 2 bases from J, the junction contained 3 bases not matched to a gene. DNA for the CDR3: TGTGCCAGCCGACAGGGGGCGGCTGGAAACACCATATATTTT. Protein product: CASRQGAAGNTIYF.

The chain carries TRBV19 and TRBJ1-4; possible D gene TRBD1, 6 bases. CDR3 length equals 15 residues. Trimming removed 5 bases at V and 2 bases at J, with 12 bases between. Germline loops: CDR1 LNHDA, CDR2 SQIVND (reference sequence). CDR3 in amino acids: CASSFTGTTNEKLFF. DNA for the CDR3: TGTGCCAGTAGTTTCACAGGGACCACTAATGAAAAACTGTTTTTT.

This clone was seen only a few times. The J gene is TRBJ2-1, the V gene TRBV5-6, with 7 bases fitting TRBD2. The CDR3 contains 16 residues. Germline CDR1 reads SGHDT; CDR2 reads YYEEEE. V was clipped by 4 bases and J by 4 bases; unmatched bases: 11. The chain's CDR3 is CASSVYGRGRYNEQFF. As DNA, the CDR3 is TGTGCCAGCAGCGTGTATGGGCGGGGGAGGTACAATGAGCAGTTCTTC. Drawing the rest from reference TRBV5-6 and TRBJ2-1, the complete variable domain is DAGVTQSPTHLIKTRGQQVTLRCSPKSGHDTVSWYQQALGQGPQFIFQYYEEEERQRGNFPDRFSGHQFPNYSSELNVNALLLGDSALYLCASSVYGRGRYNEQFFGPGTRLTVL.

This chain uses TRBV11-3 with TRBJ2-2; D perhaps matches TRBD2 (5 bases). The germline V gene has CDR1 SGHNT and CDR2 YENEEA. The CDR3 spans 14 residues. Trimming stripped 2 bases from V and 3 bases from J, with 7 bases between. The CDR3 DNA reads as TGTGCCAGCAGCTTATTCGGGGACACCGGGGAGCTGTTTTTT. It yields the protein CASSLFGDTGELFF.

J is TRBJ2-2 and V is TRBV4-1, with 9 bases lining up with TRBD1. The CDR3 loop spans 17 amino acids. V shed 7 bases and J 4 bases; nucleotides not matched to a gene: 13. Per germline, CDR1 MGHRA and CDR2 YSYEKL. CDR3 residues: CASTKEGQGPITGELFF. CDR3 nucleotides: TGCGCCAGCACCAAGGAGGGACAGGGACCTATCACCGGGGAGCTGTTTTTT.

V is TRBV5-5 and J is TRBJ1-1; no firm D call. The length of the CDR3 is 12 residues. With 2 bases removed from V and 4 bases from J, the gap between germline ends came to 6 bases. The germline V gene has CDR1 SGHKS and CDR2 YYEKEE (reference sequence). The CDR3 nucleotides are TGTGCCAGCAGCTTTTGGGCCACTGAAGCTTTCTTT. Translation: CASSFWATEAFF.

This chain links TRBV4-1 with TRBJ1-2; D remains ambiguous. Trimming shortened V by 1 base and J by 3 bases, and 6 bases separated the two germline ends. The CDR3 is 13 amino acids. Looked up from germline, CDR1 is MGHRA and CDR2 is YSYEKL. CDR3 sequence: CASSQVSDYGYTF. DNA for the CDR3: TGCGCCAGCAGCCAAGTCTCAGACTATGGCTACACCTTC.

The chain has TRBV28 and TRBJ2-1; 8 nucleotides line up with TRBD2. Unmatched junction bases numbered 13, after V lost 4 bases and J lost 2 bases. CDR3 length equals 18 residues. Germline CDR1 and CDR2: MDHEN and SYDVKM. The CDR3 protein is CASSYPGARGETYNEQFF. CDR3 in DNA: TGTGCCAGCAGTTACCCCGGGGCGCGGGGGGAAACCTACAATGAGCAGTTCTTC.

The chain links TRBV11-3 to TRBJ2-1; no definite D call. CDR1 and CDR2 from the germline V gene are SGHNT and YENEEA. Trimming cost V 5 bases and J 9 bases, with 11 bases left between them. CDR3 length: 12 residues. CDR3 in DNA: TGTGCCAGCAGCCCCAACAGTGGTGAGCAGTTCTTC. Protein: CASSPNSGEQFF.